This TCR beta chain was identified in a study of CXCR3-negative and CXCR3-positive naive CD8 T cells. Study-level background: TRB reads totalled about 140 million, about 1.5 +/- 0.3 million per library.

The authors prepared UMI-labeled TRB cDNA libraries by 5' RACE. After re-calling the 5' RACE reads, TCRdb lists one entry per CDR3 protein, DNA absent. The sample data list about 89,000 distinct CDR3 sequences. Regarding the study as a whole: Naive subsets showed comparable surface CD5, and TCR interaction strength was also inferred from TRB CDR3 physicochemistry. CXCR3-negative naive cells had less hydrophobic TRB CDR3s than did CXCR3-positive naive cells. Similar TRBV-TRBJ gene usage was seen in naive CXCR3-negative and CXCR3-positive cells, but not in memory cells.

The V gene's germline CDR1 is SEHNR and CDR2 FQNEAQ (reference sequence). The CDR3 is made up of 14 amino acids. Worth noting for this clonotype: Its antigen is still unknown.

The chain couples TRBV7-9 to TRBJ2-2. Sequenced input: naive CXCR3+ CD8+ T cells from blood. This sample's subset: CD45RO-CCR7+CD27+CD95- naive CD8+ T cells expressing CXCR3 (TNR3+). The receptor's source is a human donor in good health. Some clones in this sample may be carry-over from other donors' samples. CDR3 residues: CASRLGGNTGELFF.